These T cell receptor beta chains were read from a single sample in a study of T cells in narcolepsy. Some clones are missing from TCRdb's copy, which holds only in-frame ones; the method was immunoSEQ multiplex PCR. The repertoire holds about 30,000 clones, with over 75% as singletons. Material: CD45RA- memory CD4+ T cells from PBMCs. Every receptor here comes from a human donor with narcolepsy. CDR3s include the opening cysteine and the closing phenylalanine or tryptophan. Each record gives: clone size, J gene, V gene, D gene, CDR3 DNA, CDR3 protein. A D gene is named only where the DNA matches it firmly. The size field is filled for only some rows; it gives once, few, many or a size class.

size: NA; J: TRBJ1-1; V: TRBV7-6; D: NA; DNA: TGTGCCAGCAGCTTATGGTCCTCGGGAAACACTGAAGCTTTCTTT; CDR3: CASSLWSSGNTEAFF
size: NA; J: TRBJ2-3; V: TRBV23-1; D: NA; DNA: TGCGCCAGCAGTCAATCCATTTTCGTTCGGTCGGGCACAGATACGCAGTATTTT; CDR3: CASSQSIFVRSGTDTQYF
size: NA; J: TRBJ1-2; V: TRBV5-4; D: NA; DNA: TGTGCCAGCAGTACGTCACACTTAGCTAACTATGGCTACACCTTC; CDR3: CASSTSHLANYGYTF
size: NA; J: TRBJ2-7; V: TRBV5-1; D: TRBD1; DNA: TGCGCCAGCAGCTCGCGGACAGGGGAGAGACCCCTCGAGCAGTACTTC; CDR3: CASSSRTGERPLEQYF
size: NA; J: TRBJ2-2; V: TRBV15; D: NA; DNA: TGTGCCACCAGCAGAGATGTACAGGGACGCACCGGGGAGCTGTTTTTT; CDR3: CATSRDVQGRTGELFF
size: NA; J: TRBJ1-2; V: TRBV19; D: NA; DNA: TGTGCCAGTAGTATCCGAAACGGGGGGCAGGAGCGTGGCTACACCTTC; CDR3: CASSIRNGGQERGYTF
size: NA; J: TRBJ1-2; V: TRBV10-1; D: NA; DNA: TGCGCCAGCAGTGAGAAGTTCGTGGGATCGGACTATGGCTACACCTTC; CDR3: CASSEKFVGSDYGYTF
size: NA; J: TRBJ2-3; V: TRBV29-1; D: NA; DNA: TGCAGCGTTGTGAGGGGGGGGGAAAGCACAGATACGCAGTATTTT; CDR3: CSVVRGGESTDTQYF
size: once; J: TRBJ1-1; V: TRBV19; D: NA; DNA: TGTGCCAGTAGTCTCCTCCATGGGAACACTGAAGCTTTCTTT; CDR3: CASSLLHGNTEAFF
size: NA; J: TRBJ2-5; V: TRBV7-3; D: NA; DNA: TGTGCCAGCAGTCAAGACTATCAAGAGACCCAGTACTTC; CDR3: CASSQDYQETQYF
size: NA; J: TRBJ1-2; V: TRBV4-3; D: NA; DNA: TGCGCCAGCAGCCAACAGACGGGTTATGGCTACACCTTC; CDR3: CASSQQTGYGYTF
size: few; J: TRBJ1-1; V: TRBV7-9; D: TRBD1; DNA: TGTGCCAGCGGACAGGGGCTGAATGAAGCTTTCTTT; CDR3: CASGQGLNEAFF
size: NA; J: TRBJ1-2; V: TRBV6-1; D: NA; DNA: TGTGCCAGCAGTGTTATGGGGACCGTGTATGGCTACACCTTC; CDR3: CASSVMGTVYGYTF
size: NA; J: TRBJ1-3; V: TRBV7-9; D: NA; DNA: TGTGCCAGCAGCTTTCGGGGGACTGGAAACACCATATATTTT; CDR3: CASSFRGTGNTIYF
size: NA; J: TRBJ2-2; V: TRBV7-9; D: TRBD1; DNA: TGTGCCAGCAGCTTAGCCAGACAGGGGCAGAGCACCGGGGAGCTGTTTTTT; CDR3: CASSLARQGQSTGELFF
size: NA; J: TRBJ2-1; V: TRBV5-6; D: NA; DNA: TGTGCCAGCAGCGGGCCGGGCCTAAATACCCCGCGCGGTGAGCAGTTCTTC; CDR3: CASSGPGLNTPRGEQFF